A selection of T cell receptor beta chains follows, all from one sample in a study of Graves' ophthalmopathy and Graves' hyperthyroidism. Using its own MiXCR run on the multiplex PCR reads, TCRdb lists one record per CDR3 protein. The sample records about 590,000 distinct CDR3 sequences, approximately 35% being singletons. What was sequenced was peripheral blood or thyroid tissue (not recorded which). The receptors were sampled from an adult man with Graves' hyperthyroidism. CDR3s include the opening cysteine and the closing phenylalanine or tryptophan. Fields, in order: clone size, V gene, D gene, J gene, CDR3 protein, CDR3 DNA. D genes are given only for firm matches. Rows give clone size only sometimes, using once, few, many, or a class for an expanded clone.

once	TRBV7-6	TRBD2	TRBJ2-7	CASSLNGGNEQYF	TGTGCCAGCAGCTTAAACGGGGGGAACGAGCAGTACTTC
.	TRBV7-9	TRBD1	TRBJ1-6	CASSSSGTGTHNSPLHF	TGTGCCAGCAGCTCCTCCGGGACAGGGACCCATAATTCACCCCTCCACTTT
.	TRBV29-1	.	TRBJ1-2	CSVGPENYGYTF	TGCAGCGTCGGACCCGAGAACTATGGCTACACCTTC
.	TRBV24-1	.	TRBJ2-5	CATSDLQGSETQYF	TGTGCCACCAGTGACCTACAGGGATCAGAGACCCAGTACTTC
.	TRBV20-1	.	TRBJ2-1	CSARDGSVSSYNEQFF	TGCAGTGCTAGAGATGGCAGCGTTAGCTCCTACAATGAGCAGTTCTTC
.	TRBV6-6	TRBD1	TRBJ1-4	CATYTGGREKLFF	TGTGCCACATATACAGGGGGGCGGGAAAAACTGTTTTTT
.	TRBV15	.	TRBJ2-1	CATSRGAGSNEQFF	TGTGCCACCAGCAGAGGGGCAGGATCGAATGAGCAGTTCTTC
many	TRBV7-8	TRBD1	TRBJ1-1	CASSPRQGGGTEAFF	TGTGCCAGCAGCCCAAGACAGGGGGGTGGCACTGAAGCTTTCTTT
few	TRBV10-3	.	TRBJ2-1	CAISGVQEQFF	TGTGCCATCAGTGGGGTCCAGGAGCAGTTCTTC
many	TRBV5-6	.	TRBJ2-2	CASSRTPSNTGELFF	TGTGCCAGCAGCCGGACGCCTTCGAACACCGGGGAGCTGTTTTTT
few	TRBV6-1	.	TRBJ1-3	CASSLVRADGNTIYF	TGTGCCAGCAGTTTGGTCCGGGCTGATGGAAACACCATATATTTT
many	TRBV20-1	.	TRBJ1-2	CSATTRSGYTF	TGCAGTGCTACCACACGCTCTGGCTACACCTTC
many	TRBV7-8	.	TRBJ1-1	CASSLKRNTEAFF	TGTGCCAGCAGCCTCAAAAGGAACACTGAAGCTTTCTTT
.	TRBV6-2/TRBV6-3	TRBD1	TRBJ2-7	CASRQPQGAAYEQYF	TGTGCCAGCAGGCAACCGCAGGGGGCGGCCTACGAGCAGTACTTC
many	TRBV5-6	TRBD2	TRBJ2-7	CASSLALAGIYEQYF	TGTGCCAGCAGCTTGGCTCTAGCGGGTATCTACGAGCAGTACTTC
.	TRBV9	TRBD1	TRBJ1-1	CASSPRPGQGFTNTEAFF	TGTGCCAGCAGCCCGCGACCGGGACAGGGGTTCACGAACACTGAAGCTTTCTTT
.	TRBV10-3	TRBD1	TRBJ1-2	CAISDGDRESGGYTF	TGTGCCATCAGTGACGGGGACAGGGAGTCTGGTGGCTACACCTTC